What follows describes a single T cell receptor (beta chain). PCR employed 60 Vbeta and 13 Jbeta primers. Libraries were prepared by immunoSEQ multiplex PCR; TCRdb keeps only in-frame clonotypes and omits some of them. Of 99,000 or so clones in the sample, roughly four fifths were seen once. The CDR3 runs to 13 residues. Trimming at V came to 7 bases and at J to 0 bases, leaving 2 bases not matched to a gene. Germline CDR1 and CDR2: SGHVS and FQNEAQ. This sample is part of a study of cytomegalovirus exposure and HLA in healthy donors. The sequence was collected from a man aged 40-55 years in good health and CMV-seronegative. The sample consisted of PBMCs. The chain uses TRBV7-8 and TRBJ1-1; 7 positions match TRBD1. The CDR3 sequence is CASNRGLNTEAFF. In DNA form, the CDR3 reads TGTGCCAGCAACAGGGGTTTGAACACTGAAGCTTTCTTT.